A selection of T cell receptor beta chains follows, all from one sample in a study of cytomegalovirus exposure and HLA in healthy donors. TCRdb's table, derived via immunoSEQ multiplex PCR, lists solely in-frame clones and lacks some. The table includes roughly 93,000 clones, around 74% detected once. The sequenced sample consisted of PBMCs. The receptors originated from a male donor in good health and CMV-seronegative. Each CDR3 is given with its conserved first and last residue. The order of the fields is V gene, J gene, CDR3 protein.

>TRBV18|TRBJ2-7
CASSPEREVYEQYF
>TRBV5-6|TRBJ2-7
CASSLITVSYEQYF
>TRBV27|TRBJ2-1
CASSPDYRGQSSYNEQFF
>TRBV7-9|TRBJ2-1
CASSPDLQELTNEQFF
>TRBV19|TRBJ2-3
CASSIGWEGLDTQYF
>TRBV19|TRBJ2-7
CASSIRLALSYEQYF
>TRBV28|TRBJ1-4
CASAGGLKLFF
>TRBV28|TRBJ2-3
CASSTTSGSGDTQYF
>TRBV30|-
CAWSVVTGYEQYF
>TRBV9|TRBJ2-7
CASSVGGESSYEQYF
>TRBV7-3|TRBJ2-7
CASSLTRGSQEQYF
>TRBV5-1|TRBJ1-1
CASSLVIQADTEAFF
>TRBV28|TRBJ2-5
CASTLTGGWETQYF
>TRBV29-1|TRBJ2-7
CSAEGGTFSYEQYF
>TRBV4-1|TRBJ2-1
CASSQDPGPTDEQFF
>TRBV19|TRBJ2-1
CASTQELAATYNEQFF
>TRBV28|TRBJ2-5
CASSTSGQAQQETQYF
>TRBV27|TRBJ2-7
CASNPGIKGAVEQYF
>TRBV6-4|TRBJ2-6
CASSPGEGANVLTF
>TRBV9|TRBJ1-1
CASSEGQNTEAFF
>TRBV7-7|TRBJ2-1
CASSLEVAANEQFF
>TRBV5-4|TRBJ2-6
CASSLFSGGDCSGANVLTF
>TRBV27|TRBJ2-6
CASSGAGANVLTF
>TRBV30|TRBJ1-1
CAWRRGDTEAFF
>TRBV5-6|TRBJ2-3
CASSFERERKDTQYF
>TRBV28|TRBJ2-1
CASSSGTANYNEQFF
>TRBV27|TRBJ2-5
CASSTRTGQLGETQYF
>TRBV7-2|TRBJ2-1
CASRFSGSASYNEQFF